The sample holds a few counts of the clone carrying this T cell receptor (beta chain). Its antigen is unknown. The sequenced fragment ends 3 residues before the CDR3 boundary, so the rest is inferred from the germline J gene. Patients had low serum IgG, IgA and/or IgM and specific antibody deficiency. CVID subjects were neither ill nor on immunomodulatory or immunosuppressive medication at sampling. Donors gave roughly 5 to 8 ml heparinized peripheral whole blood. The source of the sample is a study of T cell clonality in common variable immunodeficiency. Study-wide findings and caveats: Compared with controls, CVID subjects had fewer shared TCRbeta clones. Common variable immunodeficiency TCR beta sequences reportedly had fewer deletions and N-nucleotide insertions.

The germline V gene has CDR1 KGHSH and CDR2 LQKENI. Trimming cost V 1 base and J 5 bases, with 5 bases left between them. The CDR3 is 13 amino acids. TCRdb's table, derived via immunoSEQ multiplex PCR, lists solely in-frame clones and lacks some. The sample includes roughly 34,000 clones, none of them occurring once. Sequenced: peripheral blood mononuclear cells. This TCR came from a human donor with common variable immunodeficiency. J is TRBJ1-4 and V is TRBV18; no reliable D call. The CDR3 sequence: CASSPHQNEKLFF. The covered CDR3 bases are TGTGCCAGCTCACCACATCAAAATGAAAAA.